This TCR beta chain is from a study of blood T cell repertoires in COVID-19. Methods used by the authors: From reference gene primer amplification, estimates of nucleated cell counts were derived. Assay: immunoSEQ multiplex PCR; the TCRdb copy retains only in-frame clones and omits some. V and J calls and clone size are those listed in that table; D and trimming were worked out from the DNA. The repertoire holds 300,000 to 450,000 clones, with 85% to 90% as singletons. Participants' reported clinical history set cohort assignment. Symptom resolution, clearance, or two negative PCRs marked the recovered donors of Cohort 3. Trimming stripped 5 bases from V and 6 bases from J, with 14 bases between. CDR1 and CDR2 (germline): MNHEY, SVGAGI. This CDR3 is 13 amino acids long.

Sequencing used PBMCs or T cells enriched from blood (not recorded which). The sequence derives from a woman under 30 who had recovered from COVID-19. The J gene is TRBJ2-7, the V gene TRBV6-5, with D possibly matching TRBD1 (5 bases). CDR3 nucleotides: TGTGCCAGCAGTAGCCCTCATAGGGGCGAGCAGTACTTC. It translates to CASSSPHRGEQYF.